Sequencing of this T cell receptor (beta chain) was carried out in a study of regulatory T cells in long-lasting Graves disease. Time point denoted: newly diagnosed GD, antithyroid drugs for less than 3 months. PBMCs were the source of the RNA used for TCR sequencing. Doctors identified Graves' disease using the American Thyroid Association guidelines. Through Arm-PCR of CDR3 regions and iRepertoire HTBI primers, TCR beta libraries were built. In TCRdb, the multiplex PCR reads were re-called with MiXCR into one record per CDR3 protein. The data show fewer than 550,000 distinct CDR3 sequences, about a sixth seen once. This clonotype was detected many times. This CDR3 contains 16 residues. V gave up 0 bases and J gave up 0 bases, with 9 bases separating them. CDR1 SGHVS and CDR2 FQNEAQ come from the germline V gene. These sequences were also reported in another study, on T cells in Graves' hyperthyroidism and ophthalmopathy.

This clonotype originated in a woman younger than 35 with Graves disease. The chain couples TRBV7-8 to TRBJ2-1; D gene uncertain. The source was peripheral blood mononuclear cells (PBMCs), collected at new diagnosis, from a patient treated with antithyroid drugs. DNA of the CDR3: TGTGCCAGCAGCTTAGCGACGGAGAGCTCCTACAATGAGCAGTTCTTC. It specifies CASSLATESSYNEQFF.